The present entry profiles one T cell receptor beta chain with its context. The antigen is not known. Between the trimmed V and J ends, which lost 5 bases and 12 bases, there was a span of 19 bases. The CDR3 totals 12 residues. The germline CDR1 and CDR2 sequences are DFQATT and SNEGSKA (reference sequence). The use of genomic DNA as template underpinned the TCR beta VDJ and CDR3 profiling. A single record per CDR3 protein comes from TCRdb applying MiXCR to the reads. The sample yields around 400,000 distinct CDR3 sequences, 65% to 80% seen once. This record comes from a study of CD8+CD57+ T cells in acquired aplastic anemia. Study as a whole: The average for DNA from sorted CD4+ and CD8+ cells was roughly 3 ug.

The study, taken as a whole, reports: Patients and controls had CD8+ Simpson's diversity values that were not significantly distinct. Overlap between patients and controls comprised roughly 28 CD8+ CDR3 sequences.

The sequencing sample was made of sorted CD4+, CD8+, or CD8+CD57+ T cells (not recorded which) from PBMCs. The chain has TRBV20-1 and TRBJ1-2; D gene uncertain. The sequence was collected from a human donor in good health, serving as a control. DNA of the CDR3: TGCAGTGCTCAGGCCGCGGGAACAACTAACACCTTC. Protein: CSAQAAGTTNTF.